This passage covers 13 T cell receptor beta chains from one sample sequenced in a study of cytomegalovirus exposure and HLA in healthy donors. PCR amplification relied on 60 Vbeta primers (plus 13 Jbeta primers). Assay used: immunoSEQ multiplex PCR; TCRdb lists only in-frame clones, some missing. The table lists tens of thousands of clones, less than 90% of them singletons. The specimen sequenced was PBMCs. The receptors were gathered from a female donor in good health and CMV-seronegative.

This chain uses TRBV19 with TRBJ2-1; TRBD2 agrees at 9 bases. The germline V gene has CDR1 LNHDA and CDR2 SQIVND (reference sequence). This CDR3 region has 17 residues. V trimming: 7 bases; J trimming: 8 bases; junction bases outside the gene matches: 18. The CDR3 spells CASIIASGTSFNDEQFF. CDR3 nucleotides: TGTGCCAGTATAATCGCTTCTGGGACTAGCTTCAACGATGAGCAGTTCTTC.

This clone was seen only once. V usage is TRBV27 and J usage is TRBJ2-3, with no clear D. The CDR3 length is 15 residues. Germline CDR1 MNHEY, CDR2 SMNVEV (reference sequence). Trimming pared 3 bases from V and 6 bases from J, leaving 16 bases between. As DNA, the CDR3 is TGTGCCAGCAGTTTTTCAGGATACCGGATTGATACGCAGTATTTT. This gives the protein CASSFSGYRIDTQYF.

The chain joins TRBV7-2 to TRBJ2-2, with 13 bases lining up with TRBD2. J was trimmed by 8 bases and V by 2 bases; bases with no gene match: 5. CDR3 length equals 16 residues. Germline CDR1 is SGHTA and CDR2 is FQGNSA. The CDR3 coding sequence is TGTGCCAGCAGCTTAAGCGGGACTAGCGGGAATGGGGAGCTGTTTTTT. Translated: CASSLSGTSGNGELFF.

The rearrangement joins TRBV6-5 to TRBJ1-1; 10 bases fit TRBD1. This CDR3 contains 13 residues. Trimming cost V 5 bases and J 8 bases; bases outside gene matches: 5. Germline V lookup: CDR1 MNHEY, CDR2 SVGAGI. CDR3 DNA sequence: TGTGCCAGCAGTCCCGACAGGGGGCTCGAAGCTTTCTTT. It translates to CASSPDRGLEAFF.

The chain joins TRBV27 to TRBJ2-3; D remains unclear. The CDR3 runs 14 residues. Per germline, CDR1 MNHEY and CDR2 SMNVEV (reference sequence). Trimming removed 7 bases from V and 2 bases from J, with 13 bases in between. The CDR3, as DNA: TGTGCCAGCACGTCCGCCAGATACACAGATACGCAGTATTTT. The encoded protein is CASTSARYTDTQYF.

The rearrangement uses TRBV7-2 and TRBJ1-4, with 8 bases that match TRBD1. The V segment lost 5 bases and the J segment 6 bases; nucleotides outside the gene matches: 5. The CDR3 sequence is 14 residues long. Per the germline V gene, CDR1 is SGHTA and CDR2 is FQGNSA. The CDR3 here is CASSLRQGHEKLFF. The CDR3 DNA is TGTGCCAGCAGCCTTCGACAGGGGCATGAAAAACTGTTTTTT.

The chain links TRBV29-1 to TRBJ2-7; no clear D. In germline, CDR1 is SQVTM, CDR2 ANQGSEA. The germline V and J ends were trimmed by 5 bases and 0 bases, with 11 bases remaining between them. The CDR3 runs to 13 residues. CDR3 in DNA: TGCAGCGTTCCGGTCGAGAGCTCCTACGAGCAGTACTTC. It encodes CSVPVESSYEQYF.

CDR3 sequence (DNA): TGTGCCAGCAGTTATTATTCTAGCGGGAGCGAGCAGTACTTC. It codes for CASSYYSSGSEQYF. The chain joins TRBV6-5 to TRBJ2-5; 10 bases map to TRBD2. The J call is uncertain, as TRBJ2-7 better fits the DNA end. From germline, CDR1 is MNHEY and CDR2 SVGAGI. The CDR3 extends over 14 amino acids.

The V gene is TRBV28, the J gene TRBJ1-2; TRBD1 matches 8 bases. This CDR3 is built from 12 residues. Germline V gives CDR1 MDHEN, CDR2 SYDVKM. V trimming: 6 bases; J trimming: 8 bases; junction bases outside the gene matches: 5. CDR3 amino acids: CASSGQGSGYTF. The CDR3 coding sequence is TGTGCCAGCAGCGGACAGGGTTCCGGCTACACCTTC.

The chain recombines TRBV7-2 with TRBJ2-1, with TRBD2 matching over 13 bases. Germline V gene lookup returns CDR1 SGHTA and CDR2 FQGNSA. The CDR3 runs to 16 residues. The junction had 4 bases not matched to a gene; V was cut back by 2 bases and J by 6 bases. The CDR3 region is CASSLTGTSGINEQFF. DNA for the CDR3: TGTGCCAGCAGCTTAACCGGGACTAGCGGGATCAATGAGCAGTTCTTC.

The V gene is TRBV28, the J gene TRBJ2-5, with unresolved D. V gave up 2 bases and J gave up 2 bases, with 6 bases separating them. Germline CDR1 reads MDHEN; CDR2 reads SYDVKM. This CDR3 is built from 13 residues. CDR3 nucleotide sequence: TGTGCCAGCAGTTTAGGGCAGCAAGAGACCCAGTACTTC. This sequence encodes CASSLGQQETQYF.

This clone showed up just once. The conserved phenylalanine or tryptophan normally closing the CDR3 is absent here, so this likely arose from a read error. The rearrangement uses TRBV27 and TRBJ1-6, with 8 bases matching TRBD1. The CDR3 is made up of 16 amino acids. V lost 6 bases, J lost 3 bases, and 7 bases stayed unmatched. Germline loops: CDR1 MNHEY, CDR2 SMNVEV (reference sequence). The CDR3, as DNA: TGTGCCAGCAGACATACAGGGGGGGACTATAATTCACCCCTCCACCTT. It translates to CASRHTGGDYNSPLHL.

The rearrangement links TRBV27 to TRBJ2-1, with TRBD1 identical over 7 bases. The CDR3 has 14 amino acids. V lost 3 bases, J lost 8 bases, and 7 bases stayed unmatched. Germline CDR1 and CDR2: MNHEY and SMNVEV (reference sequence). The CDR3 is CASSFGTATHEQFF. Written as DNA, the CDR3 is TGTGCCAGCAGTTTCGGGACAGCCACCCATGAGCAGTTCTTC.